Shown below are 27 T cell receptor beta chains from a single sample sequenced in a study of graft-versus-host responses after intestinal transplantation. The data were produced by immunoSEQ multiplex PCR, yet TCRdb's version contains in-frame clones alone and is incomplete. The sample records about 14,000 clones, 77% being singletons. Graft samples were processed, releasing intraepithelial and lamina propria lymphocytes. This material consisted of ileum tissue, taken approximately 27 days after intestinal transplant. The receptors were sampled from a human patient who received an intestinal transplant, so some T cells may come from the graft donor.

The chain has TRBV6-1 and TRBJ2-5; 9 positions agree with TRBD1. J gave up 4 bases and V 5 bases, and 5 bases lay outside the gene matches. Germline CDR1 reads MNHNS; CDR2 reads SASEGT. There are 14 residues in the CDR3. This CDR3 reads CASSTDRGGETQYF. Written as DNA, the CDR3 is TGTGCCAGCAGTACTGACAGGGGGGGAGAGACCCAGTACTTC.

The rearrangement links TRBV7-2 to TRBJ1-3; D ambiguous. The CDR3 covers 14 residues. Germline V gives CDR1 SGHTA, CDR2 FQGNSA. Trimming removed 1 base from V and 2 bases from J, with 6 bases in between. The CDR3 is CASSLGSAGNTIYF. CDR3 nucleotide sequence: TGTGCCAGCAGCTTAGGATCGGCTGGAAACACCATATATTTT.

V and J are TRBV6-1 and TRBJ1-2; D unclear. Germline lookup yields CDR1 MNHNS and CDR2 SASEGT. The CDR3 contains 14 residues. Trimming pared 2 bases from V and 2 bases from J, leaving 9 bases between. CDR3 residues: CASSEIPQNYGYTF. The CDR3 nucleotides read TGTGCCAGCAGTGAAATCCCACAGAACTATGGCTACACCTTC.

The CDR3 is CASSEAVDMGGTEAFF. As DNA, the CDR3 is TGTGCCAGCAGTGAAGCGGTCGACATGGGGGGCACTGAAGCTTTCTTT. The rearrangement uses TRBV6-1 and TRBJ1-1; weak D call: TRBD1 (5 bases). Per germline, CDR1 MNHNS and CDR2 SASEGT. Trimming shortened V by 0 bases and J by 4 bases, and 15 bases separated the two germline ends. The CDR3 runs 16 residues.

This chain joins TRBV5-1 and TRBJ2-3; unclear D gene. The CDR3 spans 14 residues. Germline V gene sequence: CDR1 SGHRS, CDR2 YFSETQ. V was shortened by 7 bases and J by 6 bases, with 18 bases between the two germline ends. The CDR3 DNA reads as TGCGCCAGCCGTTCGTTAGTACTTACGGATACGCAGTATTTT. Translation gives CASRSLVLTDTQYF. Full variable domain (rest looked up from reference TRBV5-1 and TRBJ2-3): KAGVTQTPRYLIKTRGQQVTLSCSPISGHRSVSWYQQTPGQGLQFLFEYFSETQRNKGNFPGRFSGRQFSNSRSEMNVSTLELGDSALYLCASRSLVLTDTQYFGPGTRLTVL.

The chain recombines TRBV7-9 with TRBJ2-7; 8 positions match TRBD1. The germline V gene has CDR1 SEHNR and CDR2 FQNEAQ (reference sequence). J was trimmed by 0 bases and V by 1 base; bases with no gene match: 2. The CDR3 contains 15 residues. The CDR3 nucleotides are TGTGCCAGCAGCTTAGGGACAGGGATCTCCTACGAGCAGTACGTC. Amino acids: CASSLGTGISYEQYV.

This clone was observed a handful of times. The chain has TRBV6-6 and TRBJ2-4, with D perhaps matching TRBD1 (6 bases). This CDR3 contains 15 residues. Looked up from germline, CDR1 is MNHNY and CDR2 is SVGAGI (reference sequence). Trimming cost V 7 bases and J 0 bases, with 13 bases left between them. CDR3 DNA sequence: TGTGCCAGCAAAAACAGGGATCTAGCCAAAAACATTCAGTACTTC. Residues: CASKNRDLAKNIQYF.

This chain uses TRBV5-4 with TRBJ2-2; 7 nucleotides align to TRBD2. Looked up from germline, CDR1 is SGHNT and CDR2 is YYREEE (reference sequence). J lost 4 bases, V lost 4 bases, and 10 bases had no gene match. This CDR3 spans 16 amino acids. CDR3 residues: CASSLGLTGVTGELFF. CDR3 in DNA: TGTGCCAGCAGCCTGGGACTAACGGGGGTCACCGGGGAGCTGTTTTTT.

The rearrangement joins TRBV27 to TRBJ2-1, with TRBD2 as a possible D gene (5 bases). The CDR3 totals 11 residues. CDR1 is MNHEY, CDR2 SMNVEV, per germline (reference sequence). Trimming removed 10 bases at V and 10 bases at J, with 14 bases between. The CDR3 loop reads CATQTWREQFF. In DNA, the CDR3 is TGTGCCACCCAAACTTGGAGGGAGCAGTTCTTC.

This clone was detected only once. The gene calls are TRBV7-3 and TRBJ2-1, with 7 bases lining up with TRBD2. The germline gives CDR1 SGHTA, CDR2 FQGTGA. Unmatched junction bases numbered 6, after V lost 4 bases and J lost 3 bases. The CDR3 contains 15 residues. CDR3 sequence reads: CASSSFASGYNEQFF. The CDR3 coding sequence is TGTGCCAGCAGCTCATTCGCTAGCGGCTACAATGAGCAGTTCTTC.

The gene calls are TRBV27 and TRBJ1-1; TRBD1 might be the D (6 bases). Deletions cut 2 bases from V and 8 bases from J, with 18 bases between. This CDR3 spans 15 amino acids. Looked up from germline, CDR1 is MNHEY and CDR2 is SMNVEV (reference sequence). The CDR3: CASSLGRSRTEEAFF. The CDR3 DNA sequence: TGTGCCAGCAGTTTAGGCAGGTCTAGGACAGAAGAAGCTTTCTTT.

V usage is TRBV7-8 and J usage is TRBJ2-3; 11 bases align to TRBD2. Looked up from germline, CDR1 is SGHVS and CDR2 is FQNEAQ. V dropped 5 bases and J dropped 0; count of bases not matched to a gene: 16. The CDR3 runs 20 residues. The CDR3 region is CASSTRTSGQGEPSTDTQYF. CDR3 DNA sequence: TGTGCCAGCAGCACACGGACTAGCGGGCAAGGAGAGCCTAGCACAGATACGCAGTATTTT.

The chain recombines TRBV5-1 with TRBJ2-2, with 8 positions matching TRBD2. The CDR3 runs to 18 residues. Germline V lookup: CDR1 SGHRS, CDR2 YFSETQ. The V gene end was trimmed by 3 bases and the J gene end by 0 bases; junction bases not matched to a gene: 10. The CDR3 spells CASSSSSGHNPNTGELFF. The CDR3 nucleotides are TGCGCCAGCAGCTCTTCTAGCGGGCATAACCCGAACACCGGGGAGCTGTTTTTT.

The J gene is TRBJ1-2, the V gene TRBV2, with D unclear. The CDR3 totals 11 residues. V dropped 2 bases and J dropped 8 bases, with 6 bases sitting between them. Germline V gene sequence: CDR1 SNHLY, CDR2 FYNNEI. CDR3 region: CASSESSGYTF. DNA of the CDR3: TGTGCCAGCAGTGAATCGTCCGGCTACACCTTC.

In this sample, this clone turned up a few times. The chain combines TRBV6-5 with TRBJ1-6; D might be TRBD1 (5 bases). The CDR3 consists of 16 residues. The germline V and J ends were trimmed by 0 bases and 4 bases, with 10 bases remaining between them. The germline gives CDR1 MNHEY, CDR2 SVGAGI. As DNA, the CDR3 is TGTGCCAGCAGTTACTCGACAGCCCAATATAATTCACCCCTCCACTTT. Translated: CASSYSTAQYNSPLHF.

The gene calls are TRBV6-1 and TRBJ1-6; no reliable D call. V was clipped by 4 bases and J by 1 base, with 8 bases between them. CDR1 is MNHNS, CDR2 SASEGT, per germline. The CDR3 contains 15 residues. CDR3 amino acids: CASSGLESYNSPLHF. CDR3 nucleotide sequence: TGTGCCAGCAGTGGTCTAGAGTCCTATAATTCACCCCTCCACTTT.

The chain carries TRBV5-6 and TRBJ2-7, with 8 bases lining up with TRBD2. V lost 9 bases and J lost 0; bases outside the gene matches: 8. The CDR3 extends over 14 amino acids. Looked up from germline, CDR1 is SGHDT and CDR2 is YYEEEE. CDR3 region: CATKTSADSYEQYV. The CDR3 coding sequence is TGTGCCACTAAGACTAGCGCTGACTCCTACGAGCAGTACGTC.

This clone showed up just once. The chain carries TRBV21-1 and TRBJ1-5; the table's TRBD1 call for D was not verified on the DNA. TRBV21-1 is a listed pseudogene. This CDR3 contains 17 residues. CDR3 in DNA: TGTGCCAGCAGCAAAGGGCCATATACAGGGGACGATCAGCCCCAGCATTTT. Protein: CASSKGPYTGDDQPQHF.

The rearrangement uses TRBV5-1 and TRBJ2-7; D possibly corresponds to TRBD2 (5 bases). Trimming stripped 1 base from V and 7 bases from J, with 9 bases between. CDR1 is SGHRS, CDR2 YFSETQ, per germline. CDR3 length equals 12 residues. As DNA, the CDR3 is TGCGCCAGCAGCTTGAATTCGGGGGAGCAGTACGTC. Its translation is CASSLNSGEQYV.

The V call is TRBV5-1, the J call TRBJ2-1; 10 bases are a match to TRBD2. The junction had 9 bases not matched to a gene; V was cut back by 4 bases and J by 5 bases. Germline CDR1 reads SGHRS; CDR2 reads YFSETQ. This CDR3 spans 16 amino acids. The CDR3 here is CASSAMGLARDNEQFF. The CDR3 DNA reads TGCGCCAGCAGCGCGATGGGACTAGCGAGGGACAATGAGCAGTTCTTC. The whole variable domain, filled in from reference TRBV5-1 and TRBJ2-1, reads KAGVTQTPRYLIKTRGQQVTLSCSPISGHRSVSWYQQTPGQGLQFLFEYFSETQRNKGNFPGRFSGRQFSNSRSEMNVSTLELGDSALYLCASSAMGLARDNEQFFGPGTRLTVL.

The rearrangement joins TRBV6-5 to TRBJ2-5; maybe TRBD1 (7 bases). The germline gives CDR1 MNHEY, CDR2 SVGAGI. V shed 5 bases and J shed 7 bases, with 11 bases lying between them. The CDR3 extends over 12 amino acids. The CDR3 DNA follows: TGTGCCAGCAGTATCCAGGGGGGGACCCAGTACTTC. Amino acid sequence: CASSIQGGTQYF.

This clone was picked up a small number of times. This chain joins TRBV6-1 and TRBJ1-2, with TRBD1 matching over 8 bases. Germline CDR1 MNHNS, CDR2 SASEGT. V shed 4 bases and J 2 bases; nucleotides not matched to a gene: 6. The CDR3 contains 15 residues. In DNA form, the CDR3 reads TGTGCCAGCAGTGCACAGGGGGGGACCAACTATGGCTACACCTTC. Its protein is CASSAQGGTNYGYTF.

V and J are TRBV14 and TRBJ1-1, with unresolved D. Trimming removed 0 bases at V and 6 bases at J, with 14 bases between. The V gene's germline CDR1 is SGHDN and CDR2 FVKESK. The CDR3 is 15 residues long. The CDR3 DNA follows: TGTGCCAGCAGCCAAGATCATTGGAGGGTTCCTGAAGCTTTCTTT. Its translation: CASSQDHWRVPEAFF.

CDR3 in amino acids: CASSLEGFGYTF. The CDR3 DNA sequence: TGTGCCAGCAGTTTGGAGGGCTTTGGCTACACCTTC. The genes are TRBV28 and TRBJ1-2; D is unresolved. Germline lookup yields CDR1 MDHEN and CDR2 SYDVKM. This CDR3 spans 12 amino acids. With 3 bases removed from V and 7 bases from J, the gap between germline ends came to 9 bases.

The J gene is TRBJ1-1, the V gene TRBV9; D is ambiguous. Trimming left V 0 bases short and J 6 bases short, with 12 bases between. CDR1 SGDLS and CDR2 YYNGEE come from the germline V gene. This CDR3 region has 14 residues. The CDR3 DNA is TGTGCCAGCAGCGTAGCTACTAGGGAGGCTGAAGCTTTCTTT. It codes for CASSVATREAEAFF.

The rearrangement joins TRBV4-2 to TRBJ2-1, with 10 bases that match TRBD2. V was clipped by 2 bases and J by 9 bases; unmatched bases: 7. Germline V gives CDR1 LGHNA, CDR2 YNFKEQ. This CDR3 has 15 residues. CDR3 nucleotide sequence: TGTGCCAGCAGCCAATTTGAGCGGGGGGGCACTGAGCAGTTCTTC. Encoded protein: CASSQFERGGTEQFF.

The V and J genes are TRBV27 and TRBJ2-3; maybe TRBD2 (6 bases). Per germline, CDR1 MNHEY and CDR2 SMNVEV (reference sequence). The CDR3 runs 11 residues. V was clipped by 6 bases and J by 7 bases, with 8 bases between them. The CDR3 nucleotides are TGTGCCAGCAGCGGGGGTTATACGCAGTATTTT. Encoded protein: CASSGGYTQYF.